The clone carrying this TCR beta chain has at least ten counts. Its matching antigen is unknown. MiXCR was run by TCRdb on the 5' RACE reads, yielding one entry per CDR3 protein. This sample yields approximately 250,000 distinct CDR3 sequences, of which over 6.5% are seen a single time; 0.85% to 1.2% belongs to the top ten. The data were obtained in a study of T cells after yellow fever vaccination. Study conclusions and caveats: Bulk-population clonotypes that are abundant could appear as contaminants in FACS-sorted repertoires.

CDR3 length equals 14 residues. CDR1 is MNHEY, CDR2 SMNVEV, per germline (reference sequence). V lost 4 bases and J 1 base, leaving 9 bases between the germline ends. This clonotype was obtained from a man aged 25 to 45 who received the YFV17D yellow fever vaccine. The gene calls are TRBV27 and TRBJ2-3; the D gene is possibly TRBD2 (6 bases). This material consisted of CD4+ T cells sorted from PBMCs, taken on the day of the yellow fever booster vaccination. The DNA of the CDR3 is TGTGCCAGCAGTTGGTCTAGCGGCACAGATACGCAGTATTTT. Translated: CASSWSSGTDTQYF.